This T cell receptor beta chain was sequenced during a study of T cells in localized non-small cell lung cancer. CDR3 length: 12 residues. J was trimmed by 1 base and V by 6 bases; bases with no gene match: 0. Germline CDR1 reads MDHEN; CDR2 reads SYDVKM. Judged by abundance, this clone is large. TCRdb keeps only in-frame clones here, not all; method: immunoSEQ multiplex PCR. This table holds more than 900 clones, around a fifth found once. The sequence was collected from a woman aged 35 to 70 with stage I lung adenocarcinoma. The sample consisted of normal lung tissue next to the tumor, taken before any cancer treatment. This chain uses TRBV28 with TRBJ2-7, with 7 bases that match TRBD1. In nucleotides, the CDR3 is TGTGCCAGCAGGGGACAGTCCTACGAGCAGTACTTC. It yields the protein CASRGQSYEQYF. The complete variable domain, with remaining parts taken from reference TRBV28 and TRBJ2-7, reads DVKVTQSSRYLVKRTGEKVFLECVQDMDHENMFWYRQDPGLGLRLIYFSYDVKMKEKGDIPEGYSVSREKKERFSLILESASTNQTSMYLCASRGQSYEQYFGPGTRLTVT.